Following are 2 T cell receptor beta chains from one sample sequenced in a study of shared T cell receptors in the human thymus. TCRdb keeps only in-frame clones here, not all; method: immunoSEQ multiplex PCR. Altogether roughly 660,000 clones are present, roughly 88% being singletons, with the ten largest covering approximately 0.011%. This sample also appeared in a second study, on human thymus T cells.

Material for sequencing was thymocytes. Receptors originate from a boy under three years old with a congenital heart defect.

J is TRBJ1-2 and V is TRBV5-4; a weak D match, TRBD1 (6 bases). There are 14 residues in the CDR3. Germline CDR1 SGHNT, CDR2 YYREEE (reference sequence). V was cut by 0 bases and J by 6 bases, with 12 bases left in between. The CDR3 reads CASSLDYRVNGYTF. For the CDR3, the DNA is TGTGCCAGCAGCTTGGACTACAGGGTGAATGGCTACACCTTC.

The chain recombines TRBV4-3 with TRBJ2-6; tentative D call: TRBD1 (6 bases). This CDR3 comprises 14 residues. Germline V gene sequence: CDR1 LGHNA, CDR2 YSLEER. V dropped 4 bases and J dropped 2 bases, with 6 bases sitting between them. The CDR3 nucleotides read TGCGCCAGCAGCCCAGGGGCTGGGGCCAACGTCCTGACTTTC. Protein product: CASSPGAGANVLTF.